These T cell receptor beta chains were read from a single sample in a study of T cells after yellow fever vaccination. TCRdb re-derived calls from the 5' RACE reads in MiXCR, one entry per CDR3 protein. The sample holds 60,000 to 95,000 distinct CDR3 sequences, around 7% seen once. Sequences were derived from CD8+ T cells sorted from PBMCs, sampled around 10 days after the first yellow fever vaccination. Every receptor here comes from a man aged 18 to 35 who received the YFV17D yellow fever vaccine. Each CDR3 is given with its conserved first and last residue. The D gene is left open where the match is weak. Some rows mark clone size as missing; the rest say once, few, many or name a class of expanded clone.

J gene: TRBJ2-7; V gene: TRBV4-3; D gene: TRBD1; clone size: many; CDR3 protein: CASSQDLTGGAYEQYF; CDR3 DNA: TGCGCCAGCAGCCAAGATCTTACAGGGGGCGCGTACGAGCAGTACTTC
J gene: TRBJ1-5; V gene: TRBV6-5; D gene: NA; clone size: NA; CDR3 protein: CASSHPVGSNQPQHF; CDR3 DNA: TGTGCCAGCAGTCACCCGGTAGGGAGCAATCAGCCCCAGCATTTT
J gene: TRBJ2-5; V gene: TRBV9; D gene: TRBD1; clone size: many; CDR3 protein: CASSVDGTGRETQYF; CDR3 DNA: TGTGCCAGCAGCGTAGATGGGACAGGGCGGGAGACCCAGTACTTC
J gene: TRBJ1-5; V gene: TRBV4-1; D gene: TRBD1; clone size: NA; CDR3 protein: CASKGQGSHQPQHF; CDR3 DNA: TGCGCCAGCAAGGGACAGGGGTCTCATCAGCCCCAGCATTTT
J gene: TRBJ2-3; V gene: TRBV4-1; D gene: TRBD2; clone size: NA; CDR3 protein: CASSQDRTSGGARGTDTQYF; CDR3 DNA: TGCGCCAGCAGCCAAGATCGGACTAGCGGGGGGGCAAGAGGCACAGATACGCAGTATTTT
J gene: TRBJ2-7; V gene: TRBV20-1; D gene: NA; clone size: NA; CDR3 protein: CSARQSSYEQYF; CDR3 DNA: TGCAGTGCTCGACAGAGCTCCTACGAGCAGTACTTC
J gene: TRBJ2-2; V gene: TRBV4-1; D gene: NA; clone size: few; CDR3 protein: CASSSTGIPGELFF; CDR3 DNA: TGCGCCAGCAGCTCTACAGGGATTCCCGGGGAGCTGTTTTTT
J gene: TRBJ2-6; V gene: TRBV7-8; D gene: NA; clone size: many; CDR3 protein: CASSLDGTYNVLTF; CDR3 DNA: TGTGCCAGCAGCTTAGACGGGACTTACAACGTCCTGACTTTC
J gene: TRBJ2-6; V gene: TRBV27; D gene: NA; clone size: NA; CDR3 protein: CASSLGQAGANVLTF; CDR3 DNA: TGTGCCAGCAGTTTGGGGCAGGCTGGGGCCAACGTCCTGACTTTC
J gene: TRBJ2-3; V gene: TRBV6-1; D gene: NA; clone size: many; CDR3 protein: CASTDSWGWNTQYF; CDR3 DNA: TGTGCCAGCACAGACTCCTGGGGTTGGAATACGCAGTATTTT
J gene: TRBJ2-1; V gene: TRBV4-1; D gene: NA; clone size: many; CDR3 protein: CASSQERRGVDEQFF; CDR3 DNA: TGCGCCAGCAGCCAAGAGCGACGGGGAGTCGATGAGCAGTTCTTC
J gene: TRBJ2-5; V gene: TRBV29-1; D gene: NA; clone size: many; CDR3 protein: CSVQDQETQYF; CDR3 DNA: TGCAGCGTACAGGACCAAGAGACCCAGTACTTC
J gene: TRBJ1-1; V gene: TRBV7-9; D gene: TRBD1; clone size: NA; CDR3 protein: CASRPDRGMTTEAFF; CDR3 DNA: TGTGCCAGCAGACCCGACAGGGGGATGACCACTGAAGCTTTCTTT
J gene: TRBJ2-1; V gene: TRBV5-1; D gene: TRBD2; clone size: many; CDR3 protein: CASSFLSGGPLNEQFF; CDR3 DNA: TGCGCCAGCAGCTTCCTTAGCGGGGGCCCCTTGAATGAGCAGTTCTTC
J gene: TRBJ2-2; V gene: TRBV7-3; D gene: NA; clone size: few; CDR3 protein: CASSLTRTATGELFF; CDR3 DNA: TGTGCCAGCAGCTTAACGCGGACAGCGACCGGGGAGCTGTTTTTT
J gene: TRBJ2-2; V gene: TRBV20-1; D gene: TRBD2; clone size: NA; CDR3 protein: CSASAASGGAFFTGELFF; CDR3 DNA: TGCAGTGCTAGCGCGGCTAGCGGGGGGGCCTTTTTCACCGGGGAGCTGTTTTTT
J gene: TRBJ2-3; V gene: TRBV7-9; D gene: NA; clone size: many; CDR3 protein: CASSSEGRGWGADTQYF; CDR3 DNA: TGTGCCAGCAGCTCCGAGGGCCGGGGCTGGGGGGCAGATACGCAGTATTTT
J gene: TRBJ2-3; V gene: TRBV12-3/TRBV12-4; D gene: NA; clone size: many; CDR3 protein: CASSLGSTDTQYF; CDR3 DNA: TGTGCCAGCAGTTTAGGTTCGACAGATACGCAGTATTTT
J gene: TRBJ2-5; V gene: TRBV12-3/TRBV12-4; D gene: NA; clone size: few; CDR3 protein: CASSPRAERETQYF; CDR3 DNA: TGTGCCAGCAGTCCCCGGGCGGAAAGGGAGACCCAGTACTTC
J gene: TRBJ1-6; V gene: TRBV7-9; D gene: TRBD1; clone size: many; CDR3 protein: CASSSYRGRNSPLHF; CDR3 DNA: TGTGCCAGCAGCTCCTACAGGGGGCGAAATTCACCCCTCCACTTT
J gene: TRBJ2-3; V gene: TRBV11-3; D gene: TRBD2; clone size: NA; CDR3 protein: CASSLRTSGGDTQYF; CDR3 DNA: TGTGCCAGCAGCCTTCGGACTAGCGGGGGGGATACGCAGTATTTT
J gene: TRBJ2-7; V gene: TRBV27; D gene: NA; clone size: NA; CDR3 protein: CASSPSRTSYEQYF; CDR3 DNA: TGTGCCAGCAGTCCTAGCCGGACAAGCTACGAGCAGTACTTC
J gene: TRBJ2-7; V gene: TRBV20-1; D gene: TRBD1; clone size: many; CDR3 protein: CSAGIPDRGPYEQYF; CDR3 DNA: TGCAGTGCTGGGATTCCGGACAGGGGGCCGTACGAGCAGTACTTC
J gene: TRBJ2-7; V gene: TRBV3-1; D gene: NA; clone size: few; CDR3 protein: CASSPYTGTVSYEQYF; CDR3 DNA: TGTGCCAGCAGCCCTTATACCGGGACGGTCTCCTACGAGCAGTACTTC
J gene: TRBJ2-1; V gene: TRBV6-1; D gene: NA; clone size: NA; CDR3 protein: CASRHRGGRNEQFF; CDR3 DNA: TGTGCCAGCCGCCATCGTGGGGGGAGAAATGAGCAGTTCTTC
J gene: TRBJ2-1; V gene: TRBV7-7; D gene: TRBD2; clone size: many; CDR3 protein: CASSPGLGLAGGSSYNEQFF; CDR3 DNA: TGTGCCAGCAGCCCCGGTCTGGGACTAGCGGGGGGGAGCTCCTACAATGAGCAGTTCTTC
J gene: TRBJ2-3; V gene: TRBV12-3/TRBV12-4; D gene: TRBD1; clone size: medium-sized; CDR3 protein: CASSFWGRGLDTQYF; CDR3 DNA: TGTGCCAGCAGTTTCTGGGGCAGGGGGCTAGATACGCAGTATTTT
J gene: TRBJ1-1; V gene: TRBV5-1; D gene: NA; clone size: many; CDR3 protein: CASSSIQGLITEAFF; CDR3 DNA: TGCGCCAGCAGCTCCATTCAGGGCCTCATCACTGAAGCTTTCTTT
J gene: TRBJ2-1; V gene: TRBV10-3; D gene: TRBD2; clone size: many; CDR3 protein: CAISDERGGLYNEQFF; CDR3 DNA: TGTGCCATCAGTGATGAGCGGGGGGGCCTTTACAATGAGCAGTTCTTC